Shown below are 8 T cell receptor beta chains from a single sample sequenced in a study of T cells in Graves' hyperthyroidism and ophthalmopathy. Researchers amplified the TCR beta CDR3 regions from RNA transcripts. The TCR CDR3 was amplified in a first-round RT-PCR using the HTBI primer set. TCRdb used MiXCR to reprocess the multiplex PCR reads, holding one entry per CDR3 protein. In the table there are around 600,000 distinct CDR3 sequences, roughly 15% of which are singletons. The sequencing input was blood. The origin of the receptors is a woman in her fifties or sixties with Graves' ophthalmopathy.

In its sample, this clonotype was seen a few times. The CDR3 region has the DNA TGTGCCAGCAGTTACGGGGGGTTTGAAGAGACCCAGTACTTC. Its protein is CASSYGGFEETQYF. The rearrangement links TRBV6-5 to TRBJ2-5, with a tentative D call TRBD2 (6 bases). This CDR3 contains 14 residues. V was cut by 2 bases and J by 3 bases, with 10 bases left in between. Germline CDR1 is MNHEY and CDR2 is SVGAGI.

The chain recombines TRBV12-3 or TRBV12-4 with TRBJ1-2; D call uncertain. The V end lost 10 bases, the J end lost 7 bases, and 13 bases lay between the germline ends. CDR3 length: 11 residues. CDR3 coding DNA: TGTGCCACTGAACTAGGTGTTGGCTACACCTTC. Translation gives CATELGVGYTF.

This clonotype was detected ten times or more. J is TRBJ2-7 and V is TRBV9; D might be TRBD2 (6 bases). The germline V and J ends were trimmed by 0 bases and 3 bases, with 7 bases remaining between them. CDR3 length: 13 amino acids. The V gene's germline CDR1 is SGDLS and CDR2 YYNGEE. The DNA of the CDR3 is TGTGCCAGCAGCGTAGACGGGGGCTACGAGCAGTACTTC. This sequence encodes CASSVDGGYEQYF.

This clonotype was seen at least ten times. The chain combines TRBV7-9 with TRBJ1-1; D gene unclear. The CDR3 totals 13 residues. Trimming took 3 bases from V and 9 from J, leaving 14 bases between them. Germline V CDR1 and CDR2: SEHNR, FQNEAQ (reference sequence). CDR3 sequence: CASSFKAQSQAFF. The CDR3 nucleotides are TGTGCCAGCAGCTTCAAGGCCCAGTCTCAAGCTTTCTTT. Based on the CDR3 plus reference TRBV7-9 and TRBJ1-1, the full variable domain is DTGVSQNPRHKITKRGQNVTFRCDPISEHNRLYWYRQTLGQGPEFLTYFQNEAQLEKSRLLSDRFSAERPKGSFSTLEIQRTEQGDSAMYLCASSFKAQSQAFFGQGTRLTVV.

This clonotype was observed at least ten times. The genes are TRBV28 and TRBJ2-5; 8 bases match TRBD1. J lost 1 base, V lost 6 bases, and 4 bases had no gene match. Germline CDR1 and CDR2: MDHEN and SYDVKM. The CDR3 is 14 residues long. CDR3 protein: CASSPGGSQETQYF. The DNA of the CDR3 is TGTGCCAGCAGCCCAGGGGGCTCCCAAGAGACCCAGTACTTC.

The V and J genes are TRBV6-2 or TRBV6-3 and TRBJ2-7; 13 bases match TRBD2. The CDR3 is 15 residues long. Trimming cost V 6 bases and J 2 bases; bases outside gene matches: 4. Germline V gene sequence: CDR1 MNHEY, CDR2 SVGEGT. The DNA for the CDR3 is TGTGCCAGCAGAGCAACTAGCGGGAGGGCCTACGAGCAGTACTTC. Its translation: CASRATSGRAYEQYF.

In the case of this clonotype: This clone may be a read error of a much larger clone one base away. CDR3 protein: CASRGTNGRDHEQYF. The CDR3 DNA reads TGTGCCAGCAGGGGTACTAACGGGAGGGACCACGAGCAGTACTTC. The V gene is TRBV12-3 or TRBV12-4, the J gene TRBJ2-7; TRBD2 matches at 8 bases. CDR3 size: 15 residues. V gave up 6 bases and J gave up 5 bases; unmatched junction bases: 12.

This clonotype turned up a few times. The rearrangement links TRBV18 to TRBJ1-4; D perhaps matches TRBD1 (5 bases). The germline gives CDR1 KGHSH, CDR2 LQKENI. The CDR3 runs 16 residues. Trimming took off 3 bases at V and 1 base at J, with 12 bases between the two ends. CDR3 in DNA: TGTGCCAGCTCACCGCGGCAGGGTGAAACTAATGAAAAACTGTTTTTT. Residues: CASSPRQGETNEKLFF.